What follows are 29 T cell receptor beta chains derived from one specimen sequenced in a study of T cell responses to AZD1222 COVID-19 vaccine. Clones were read by immunoSEQ multiplex PCR, and TCRdb kept only the in-frame ones, dropping some. The sample has 90,000 to 100,000 clones; about 81% are singletons. Here the sequenced sample was peripheral blood, taken 28 days after the second AZD1222 dose. These receptors were obtained from an adult who received the AZD1222 COVID-19 vaccine.

The chain joins TRBV6-5 to TRBJ1-4, with 8 positions matching TRBD1. The germline V gene encodes CDR1 MNHEY and CDR2 SVGAGI. The CDR3 has 15 amino acids. The J segment lost 5 bases and the V segment lost 10 bases, leaving 12 bases of the junction unmatched. CDR3 protein: CATWDRTSRNEKLFF. For the CDR3, the DNA is TGTGCCACGTGGGACAGGACGTCAAGGAATGAAAAACTGTTTTTT.

The chain is built from TRBV19 and TRBJ2-7; 9 positions agree with TRBD1. The length of the CDR3 is 14 residues. V lost 3 bases to trimming and J lost 9 bases; unmatched junction nucleotides: 9. The germline V gene has CDR1 LNHDA and CDR2 SQIVND (reference sequence). In nucleotides, the CDR3 is TGTGCCAGTAGTATTGGTGGGACAGGGACCTCGCAGTACTTC. It encodes CASSIGGTGTSQYF.

The chain is built from TRBV19 and TRBJ1-1; D is perhaps TRBD1 (5 bases). CDR1 and CDR2 from the germline V gene are LNHDA and SQIVND (reference sequence). The CDR3 totals 13 residues. Between the trimmed V and J ends, which lost 6 bases and 1 base, there was a span of 9 bases. Here the CDR3 DNA reads TGTGCCAGTAGAGGGACGGAGAACACTGAAGCTTTCTTT. It specifies CASRGTENTEAFF.

This clone was recorded once. The chain employs TRBV12-2 and TRBJ2-7. TRBV12-2 counts as a pseudogene. The CDR3 is 13 amino acids. The CDR3 sequence: CASRFLGPPLRYF. CDR3 nucleotide sequence: TGTGCAAGTCGCTTTTTAGGGCCTCCCTTGAGGTACTTC.

The rearrangement joins TRBV6-2 or TRBV6-3 to TRBJ1-5; D is uncertain. Per the germline V gene, CDR1 is MNHEY and CDR2 is SVGEGT. CDR3 length: 14 amino acids. The germline V and J ends were trimmed by 4 bases and 7 bases, with 14 bases remaining between them. The CDR3 loop reads CASSSFGVSQPQHF. Written as DNA, the CDR3 is TGTGCCAGCAGTTCCTTCGGGGTTAGCCAGCCCCAGCATTTT.

The chain is built from TRBV7-9 and TRBJ2-7; D ambiguous. The germline V gene encodes CDR1 SEHNR and CDR2 FQNEAQ (reference sequence). V shed 1 base and J shed 2 bases, with 9 bases lying between them. CDR3 size: 14 residues. The CDR3 region has the DNA TGTGCCAGCAGCTTAGTTACCGGCCCCTACGAGCAGTACTTC. Translating it yields CASSLVTGPYEQYF. The variable domain in full, completed from reference TRBV7-9 and TRBJ2-7, reads DTGVSQNPRHKITKRGQNVTFRCDPISEHNRLYWYRQTLGQGPEFLTYFQNEAQLEKSRLLSDRFSAERPKGSFSTLEIQRTEQGDSAMYLCASSLVTGPYEQYFGPGTRLTVT.

This sequence joins TRBV5-1 and TRBJ2-7; no clear D. This CDR3 region has 16 residues. Between the trimmed V and J ends, which lost 0 bases and 5 bases, there was a span of 18 bases. Per germline, CDR1 SGHRS and CDR2 YFSETQ. The CDR3 loop reads CASSLGRVEYNDEQYF. The CDR3 DNA is TGCGCCAGCAGCTTGGGTAGGGTCGAGTATAACGACGAGCAGTACTTC.

The V and J genes are TRBV7-9 and TRBJ2-5; 8 positions agree with TRBD2. The CDR3 covers 16 residues. The V gene end was trimmed by 5 bases and the J gene end by 1 base; junction bases not matched to a gene: 9. CDR1 is SEHNR, CDR2 FQNEAQ, per germline (reference sequence). This CDR3 is CASSPSGGAPQETQYF. DNA for the CDR3: TGTGCCAGCAGCCCTTCCGGGGGGGCCCCCCAAGAGACCCAGTACTTC.

The rearrangement links TRBV9 to TRBJ1-2; D not certain. With 4 bases removed from V and 5 bases from J, the gap between germline ends came to 9 bases. CDR1 is SGDLS, CDR2 YYNGEE, per germline. The CDR3 has 12 amino acids. The CDR3 loop reads CASSPDHYGYTF. The CDR3 DNA reads TGTGCCAGCAGCCCTGATCATTATGGCTACACCTTC. The whole variable domain, remainder taken from reference TRBV9 and TRBJ1-2, is DSGVTQTPKHLITATGQRVTLRCSPRSGDLSVYWYQQSLDQGLQFLIQYYNGEERAKGNILERFSAQQFPDLHSELNLSSLELGDSALYFCASSPDHYGYTFGSGTRLTVV.

The chain employs TRBV6-4 and TRBJ2-1; 9 positions agree with TRBD2. Looked up from germline, CDR1 is MRHNA and CDR2 is SNTAGT. The CDR3 has 15 amino acids. Trimming at V came to 6 bases and at J to 4 bases, leaving 7 bases not matched to a gene. The CDR3 protein is CASRHTSGFYNEQFF. The CDR3 bases are TGTGCCAGCAGGCATACTAGCGGGTTTTACAATGAGCAGTTCTTC.

The V gene is TRBV15, the J gene TRBJ1-6, with D possibly matching TRBD1 (5 bases). The CDR3 loop spans 14 amino acids. Trimming shortened V by 6 bases and J by 5 bases, and 11 bases separated the two germline ends. Germline V gene data show CDR1 as LNHNV and CDR2 as YYDKDF (reference sequence). The CDR3 coding sequence is TGTGCCACCAGGGGGGAGGATGATAATTCACCCCTCCACTTT. Protein product: CATRGEDDNSPLHF.

The genes are TRBV10-1 and TRBJ2-7; TRBD1 agrees at 8 bases. Trimming removed 4 bases from V and 6 bases from J; junction bases left unmatched: 5. The CDR3 loop spans 13 amino acids. Germline V gene data show CDR1 as WNHNN and CDR2 as SYGVQD (reference sequence). CDR3 bases: TGCGCCAGCAGTGGGGGACAGGATAGCGAGCAGTACTTC. It is translated as CASSGGQDSEQYF.

This clone showed up just once. The rearrangement links TRBV3-1 (or the pseudogene TRBV3-2) to TRBJ1-2, with D possibly matching TRBD1 (5 bases). The ends were cut back, 3 bases at V and 3 bases at J, with 11 bases in the middle. In germline, CDR1 is LGHDT, CDR2 YNNKEL (reference sequence). The CDR3 is made up of 14 amino acids. CDR3 DNA: TGTGCCAGCAGCCAGCAGGGCGGCTACTATGGCTACACCTTC. It is translated as CASSQQGGYYGYTF.

This clone has more than one count but fewer than ten. The chain recombines TRBV28 with TRBJ2-2; the D call may be TRBD1 or TRBD2 (6 bases each). Germline assignment: CDR1 MDHEN and CDR2 SYDVKM. CDR3 length: 16 residues. The V and J ends lost 5 bases and 1 base respectively, with 14 bases between them. CDR3 protein: CASSPPGGLNTGELFF. Here the CDR3 DNA reads TGTGCCAGCAGTCCCCCCGGGGGCTTGAACACCGGGGAGCTGTTTTTT.

In its sample, this clone was seen a few times. The chain employs TRBV4-1 and TRBJ2-1, with D hard to call. Trimming stripped 5 bases from V and 6 bases from J, with 14 bases between. Germline assignment: CDR1 MGHRA and CDR2 YSYEKL. This CDR3 spans 14 amino acids. CDR3 amino acids: CASSVVRSGNEQFF. The CDR3 DNA sequence: TGCGCCAGCAGCGTAGTGAGGTCGGGCAATGAGCAGTTCTTC.

This clone was seen a single time. The V gene is TRBV7-3, the J gene TRBJ2-5; 8 bases fit TRBD1. Germline V gene lookup returns CDR1 SGHTA and CDR2 FQGTGA. The CDR3 is 14 amino acids. V shed 6 bases and J 1 base; nucleotides not matched to a gene: 4. CDR3 coding DNA: TGTGCCAGCAGTTTTACAGGGGGCCAAGAGACCCAGTACTTC. Residues: CASSFTGGQETQYF.

J is TRBJ2-2 and V is TRBV5-1; TRBD2 is a possible D gene (6 bases). The V gene lost 0 bases and the J gene lost 4 bases, with 13 bases spanning the gap. The CDR3 loop spans 16 amino acids. Germline CDR1 SGHRS, CDR2 YFSETQ. CDR3 sequence: CASSLGPSGVTGELFF. In DNA, the CDR3 is TGCGCCAGCAGCTTGGGGCCCTCGGGGGTCACCGGGGAGCTGTTTTTT.

The rearrangement uses TRBV20-1 and TRBJ2-3; 8 nucleotides line up with TRBD2. Per the germline V gene, CDR1 is DFQATT and CDR2 is SNEGSKA (reference sequence). This CDR3 region has 14 residues. The trim removed 3 bases at V and 4 bases at J, leaving 6 bases unmatched. CDR3 sequence (DNA): TGCAGTGCTAGTGTAGCGGGAAGGTCAGATACGCAGTATTTT. This codes for CSASVAGRSDTQYF.

The J gene is TRBJ1-5, the V gene TRBV19; no definite D call. CDR3 size: 13 residues. Germline V gene lookup returns CDR1 LNHDA and CDR2 SQIVND (reference sequence). Trimming left V 5 bases short and J 6 bases short, with 11 bases between. Here the CDR3 DNA reads TGTGCCAGTAGTTCTCATGATGGTCAGCCCCAGCATTTT. It translates to CASSSHDGQPQHF.

This rearrangement joins TRBV4-1 to TRBJ1-3; a weak D match, TRBD1 (5 bases). Germline CDR1 is MGHRA and CDR2 is YSYEKL. This CDR3 has 17 amino acids. Trimming left V 3 bases short and J 4 bases short, with 19 bases between. CDR3 DNA sequence: TGCGCCAGCAGCCAGGCTAGGGGCTCAAGAATAGGAAACACCATATATTTT. This gives the protein CASSQARGSRIGNTIYF.

The V call is TRBV5-1, the J call TRBJ1-1, with TRBD1 matching 8 bases. CDR1 and CDR2 (germline): SGHRS, YFSETQ. V shed 2 bases, J shed 6 bases, and the junction held 3 bases outside the gene matches. This CDR3 spans 13 amino acids. DNA for the CDR3: TGCGCCAGCAGCTTTGGGACAGGCCCTGAAGCTTTCTTT. Protein sequence: CASSFGTGPEAFF.

The chain combines TRBV3-1 (or the pseudogene TRBV3-2) with TRBJ2-7, with 7 positions matching TRBD2. Germline trimming cut 1 base from V and 3 bases from J; bases unmatched to any gene: 6. The CDR3 extends over 15 amino acids. From germline, CDR1 is LGHDT and CDR2 YNNKEL (reference sequence). The CDR3, as DNA: TGTGCCAGCAGCCAAGTTAGGGCTAGCGGCTACGAGCAGTACTTC. Protein product: CASSQVRASGYEQYF.

V and J are TRBV11-2 and TRBJ1-1; D is perhaps TRBD1 (6 bases). Looked up from germline, CDR1 is SGHAT and CDR2 is FQNNGV. CDR3 size: 16 residues. V gave up 3 bases and J gave up 4 bases, with 18 bases separating them. This chain's CDR3 is CASSFLIGGRGTEAFF. DNA for the CDR3: TGTGCCAGCAGCTTCCTAATCGGGGGGCGAGGCACTGAAGCTTTCTTT.

This chain uses TRBV11-1 with TRBJ2-7, with D unresolved. The V gene lost 5 bases and the J gene lost 2 bases, with 16 bases spanning the gap. The germline V gene has CDR1 SGHAT and CDR2 FQDESV (reference sequence). The CDR3 is 15 residues long. CDR3 sequence reads: CASSQGFGRPYEQYF. The CDR3, as DNA: TGTGCCAGCAGCCAAGGGTTCGGTCGGCCCTACGAGCAGTACTTC.

J is TRBJ1-2 and V is TRBV27; D gene ambiguous. The CDR3 loop spans 14 amino acids. The germline CDR1 and CDR2 sequences are MNHEY and SMNVEV (reference sequence). V was cut by 8 bases and J by 0 bases, with 13 bases left in between. CDR3 sequence reads: CASRASLTNYGYTF. CDR3 DNA sequence: TGTGCCAGCCGCGCGAGCTTAACTAACTATGGCTACACCTTC.

V usage is TRBV5-1 and J usage is TRBJ2-1; TRBD2 aligns across 10 bases. The CDR3 contains 14 residues. The V gene's germline CDR1 is SGHRS and CDR2 YFSETQ. The J segment lost 4 bases and the V segment lost 5 bases, leaving 3 bases of the junction unmatched. Here the CDR3 reads CASRTSGVYNEQFF. As DNA, the CDR3 is TGCGCCAGCAGAACTAGCGGGGTTTACAATGAGCAGTTCTTC. The variable domain in full, with the rest retrieved from reference TRBV5-1 and TRBJ2-1, is KAGVTQTPRYLIKTRGQQVTLSCSPISGHRSVSWYQQTPGQGLQFLFEYFSETQRNKGNFPGRFSGRQFSNSRSEMNVSTLELGDSALYLCASRTSGVYNEQFFGPGTRLTVL.

The chain uses TRBV24-1 and TRBJ2-1, with 8 bases fitting TRBD1. The V gene end was trimmed by 5 bases and the J gene end by 2 bases; junction bases not matched to a gene: 1. Germline V CDR1 and CDR2: KGHDR, SFDVKD. The length of the CDR3 is 14 residues. CDR3 nucleotides: TGTGCCACCAGTGCAGGGGGCGCCTACAATGAGCAGTTCTTC. This sequence encodes CATSAGGAYNEQFF.

The chain carries TRBV10-2 and TRBJ1-5, with 8 bases that match TRBD1. The CDR3 loop spans 16 amino acids. Germline CDR1 reads WSHSY; CDR2 reads SAAADI. V lost 6 bases and J lost 6; bases outside the gene matches: 13. The CDR3 spells CASSETPTGVVQPQHF. CDR3 DNA sequence: TGCGCCAGCAGCGAGACTCCGACAGGGGTCGTTCAGCCCCAGCATTTT.

This clone was seen more than once but under ten times. The chain recombines TRBV27 with TRBJ1-2, with D perhaps matching TRBD1 (5 bases). V lost 7 bases and J lost 8, with 29 bases in between. The CDR3 has 17 residues. Germline-derived CDR1 and CDR2 are MNHEY and SMNVEV (reference sequence). The CDR3: CASTSGRGGVGSSGYTF. The DNA of the CDR3 is TGTGCCAGCACCTCAGGGCGGGGCGGGGTAGGAAGCTCGGGCTACACCTTC.